This passage covers 23 T cell receptor beta chains from one sample sequenced in a study of blood T cell repertoires in COVID-19. Repertoires were generated with immunoSEQ multiplex PCR, while TCRdb's copy carries only in-frame clones and drops some. Among 150,000 to 200,000 clones listed, about 81% were seen once. Sequencing input: peripheral blood. These receptors were obtained from a human donor in a cohort sampled during active COVID-19.

V usage is TRBV25-1 and J usage is TRBJ2-7, with 9 bases lining up with TRBD2. The CDR3 contains 17 residues. Germline V CDR1 and CDR2: MGHDK, SYGVNS. V shed 2 bases, J shed 0 bases, and the junction held 8 bases outside the gene matches. CDR3 region: CASSEVGPSGVSYEQYF. CDR3 nucleotides: TGTGCCAGCAGTGAAGTCGGGCCTAGCGGGGTCTCCTACGAGCAGTACTTC.

This chain connects TRBV27 to TRBJ1-1; TRBD1 matches at 7 bases. Trimming took 2 bases from V and 4 from J; bases not matched to a gene: 1. The CDR3 spans 13 residues. Germline assignment: CDR1 MNHEY and CDR2 SMNVEV (reference sequence). The DNA for the CDR3 is TGTGCCAGCAGTTTAGGGACAGCCACTGAAGCTTTCTTT. Translating gives CASSLGTATEAFF.

The V gene is TRBV19, the J gene TRBJ2-7; TRBD2 agrees at 13 bases. This CDR3 contains 22 residues. In germline, CDR1 is LNHDA, CDR2 SQIVND (reference sequence). V lost 8 bases and J lost 2; bases outside the gene matches: 27. The CDR3 here is CASSPRGSPGLAGSLQPYEQYF. CDR3 nucleotide sequence: TGTGCCAGTTCCCCCAGGGGCTCTCCGGGACTAGCGGGATCCTTACAGCCCTACGAGCAGTACTTC.

J is TRBJ2-1 and V is TRBV5-4; 11 positions agree with TRBD2. V was pared by 4 bases and J by 9 bases, with 9 bases of the junction left unmatched. The CDR3 contains 15 residues. Germline V gene sequence: CDR1 SGHNT, CDR2 YYREEE (reference sequence). The CDR3 DNA reads TGTGCCAGCAGCCCTCCTAGCGGGGGGTTGATTGAGCAGTTCTTC. Its translation: CASSPPSGGLIEQFF.

The V gene is TRBV4-3, the J gene TRBJ2-1, with D perhaps TRBD2 (5 bases). Trimming took off 0 bases at V and 8 bases at J, with 17 bases between the two ends. Germline loops: CDR1 LGHNA, CDR2 YSLEER. The CDR3 totals 16 residues. The CDR3 loop is CASSQDPAQAGDEQFF. In DNA, the CDR3 is TGCGCCAGCAGCCAAGACCCAGCCCAAGCCGGGGATGAGCAGTTCTTC.

This chain joins TRBV4-3 and TRBJ2-3, with 14 bases aligning to TRBD2. V lost 4 bases and J lost 4; bases outside the gene matches: 10. The germline gives CDR1 LGHNA, CDR2 YSLEER. The CDR3 spans 18 residues. This CDR3 reads CASSLSGLAGARPDTQYF. CDR3 DNA sequence: TGCGCCAGCAGCCTCTCGGGACTAGCGGGGGCCAGGCCAGATACGCAGTATTTT.

The gene calls are TRBV11-1 and TRBJ2-1, with a weak D call TRBD1 (6 bases). Germline-derived CDR1 and CDR2 are SGHAT and FQDESV (reference sequence). Trimming stripped 6 bases from V and 2 bases from J, with 14 bases between. The CDR3 runs 15 residues. The CDR3 nucleotides are TGTGCCAGCAGTTCCCCCAGGGGAGCCTACAATGAGCAGTTCTTC. Translation: CASSSPRGAYNEQFF.

The chain joins TRBV18 to TRBJ2-3, with a possible D match to TRBD1 (5 bases). The CDR3 totals 13 residues. Germline V CDR1 and CDR2: KGHSH, LQKENI. Trimming left V 1 base short and J 6 bases short, with 8 bases between. The CDR3 region is CASSPLGVDTQYF. The CDR3 nucleotides are TGTGCCAGCTCACCACTAGGGGTGGATACGCAGTATTTT. Variable domain in full (rest from reference TRBV18 and TRBJ2-3): NAGVMQNPRHLVRRRGQEARLRCSPMKGHSHVYWYRQLPEEGLKFMVYLQKENIIDESGMPKERFSAEFPKEGPSILRIQQVVRGDSAAYFCASSPLGVDTQYFGPGTRLTVL.

The chain has TRBV30 and TRBJ1-5, with D unclear. The CDR3 extends over 14 amino acids. V was clipped by 2 bases and J by 1 base, with 9 bases between them. The germline V gene has CDR1 GTSNPN and CDR2 SVGIG (reference sequence). The CDR3 bases are TGTGCCTGGAGTTTCGGGGTAAGCAATCAGCCCCAGCATTTT. It translates to CAWSFGVSNQPQHF.

CDR3 bases: TGTGCCAGCAGTTTGTCAGCGAGCTCCTATAATTCACCCCTCCACTTT. Translated, it gives CASSLSASSYNSPLHF. The V and J genes are TRBV27 and TRBJ1-6; D gene ambiguous. V lost 3 bases to trimming and J lost 0 bases, with 9 bases between them. The CDR3 extends over 16 amino acids. The germline V gene encodes CDR1 MNHEY and CDR2 SMNVEV (reference sequence).

The chain joins TRBV29-1 to TRBJ1-2; D is ambiguous. There are 14 residues in the CDR3. CDR1 SQVTM and CDR2 ANQGSEA come from the germline V gene. Trimming shortened V by 5 bases and J by 0 bases, and 13 bases separated the two germline ends. CDR3 sequence (DNA): TGCAGCGTTCTCACAGCCGAGACTAACTATGGCTACACCTTC. The encoded protein is CSVLTAETNYGYTF.

The V gene is TRBV27, the J gene TRBJ1-2; 9 bases line up with TRBD1. With 4 bases clipped from V and 6 bases from J, the junction kept 3 bases outside the gene matches. In germline, CDR1 is MNHEY, CDR2 SMNVEV (reference sequence). The CDR3 spans 13 residues. The CDR3: CASSSTGGDGYTF. In DNA form, the CDR3 reads TGTGCCAGCAGTTCGACAGGGGGGGATGGCTACACCTTC.

V is TRBV29-1 and J is TRBJ2-7; D might be TRBD2 (5 bases). Germline CDR1 is SQVTM and CDR2 is ANQGSEA. V lost 4 bases, J lost 1 base, and 8 bases lay in between. CDR3 length: 12 amino acids. The CDR3 DNA reads TGCAGCGTTGCTGAGGGTTCCTACGAGCAGTACTTC. As protein: CSVAEGSYEQYF.

In its sample, this clone was seen a few times. The J gene is TRBJ2-7, the V gene TRBV5-1; no firm D call. CDR1 SGHRS and CDR2 YFSETQ come from the germline V gene. V lost 0 bases to trimming and J lost 0 bases, with 7 bases between them. The CDR3 is 14 amino acids. This CDR3 is CASSLAVSSYEQYF. The CDR3 DNA reads as TGCGCCAGCAGCTTGGCCGTCAGCTCCTACGAGCAGTACTTC. The variable domain in full, with the rest retrieved from reference TRBV5-1 and TRBJ2-7, is KAGVTQTPRYLIKTRGQQVTLSCSPISGHRSVSWYQQTPGQGLQFLFEYFSETQRNKGNFPGRFSGRQFSNSRSEMNVSTLELGDSALYLCASSLAVSSYEQYFGPGTRLTVT.

This chain connects TRBV18 to TRBJ1-1; perhaps TRBD1 as D (6 bases). Germline CDR1 and CDR2: KGHSH and LQKENI. Trimming left V 0 bases short and J 1 base short, with 9 bases between. The CDR3 runs 15 residues. CDR3 in DNA: TGTGCCAGCTCACCACCCCAGGGGAGGAACACTGAAGCTTTCTTT. It codes for CASSPPQGRNTEAFF.

A note on this clone: At one boundary the junction diverges from the germline segment, which might be a read error. This chain connects TRBV7-7 to TRBJ1-1; no clear D. Germline assignment: CDR1 SSHAT and CDR2 FNYEAQ (reference sequence). This CDR3 has 13 amino acids. CDR3 sequence (DNA): TGTGCTAGCAGCTTCCTACGGGACACTGAAGCTTTCTTT. Translating gives CASSFLRDTEAFF.

There are a few counts of this clone. The chain has TRBV5-4 and TRBJ1-2; the D is unclear. V gave up 4 bases and J gave up 0 bases, with 13 bases separating them. CDR3 size: 15 residues. CDR1 is SGHNT and CDR2 is YYREEE in the germline V gene (reference sequence). CDR3 coding DNA: TGTGCCAGCAGCCCACCCGGTGGAGCTAACTATGGCTACACCTTC. It yields the protein CASSPPGGANYGYTF.

For this clone: Additional DNA sequences in this sample encode the identical CDR3. The chain carries TRBV6-5 and TRBJ1-5; D unresolved. Trimming pared 2 bases from V and 0 bases from J, leaving 8 bases between. This CDR3 is 15 amino acids long. Per germline, CDR1 MNHEY and CDR2 SVGAGI. CDR3 DNA sequence: TGTGCCAGCAGTTACCGGGTGGATAGCAATCAGCCCCAGCATTTT. Its protein product is CASSYRVDSNQPQHF.

The rearrangement joins TRBV5-4 to TRBJ2-1; perhaps TRBD2 as D (5 bases). Trimming left V 4 bases short and J 0 bases short, with 8 bases between. The CDR3 has 14 residues. Germline V gives CDR1 SGHNT, CDR2 YYREEE (reference sequence). Written as DNA, the CDR3 is TGTGCCAGCAGCGCAGCGGTCTCCTACAATGAGCAGTTCTTC. It translates to CASSAAVSYNEQFF.

This clone was observed once. The V call is TRBV19, the J call TRBJ1-5; D is uncertain. Germline values: CDR1 LNHDA, CDR2 SQIVND (reference sequence). The CDR3 covers 15 residues. With 6 bases removed from V and 5 bases from J, the gap between germline ends came to 17 bases. The CDR3 reads CASRVHPGVDQPQHF. The CDR3 DNA is TGTGCCAGTAGGGTACATCCCGGGGTGGATCAGCCCCAGCATTTT. The variable domain in full, completed from reference TRBV19 and TRBJ1-5, reads DGGITQSPKYLFRKEGQNVTLSCEQNLNHDAMYWYRQDPGQGLRLIYYSQIVNDFQKGDIAEGYSVSREKKESFPLTVTSAQKNPTAFYLCASRVHPGVDQPQHFGDGTRLSIL.

The CDR3 sequence is CSVVGDTGNTIYF. The CDR3 nucleotides are TGCAGCGTTGTAGGGGATACTGGAAACACCATATATTTT. The rearrangement uses TRBV29-1 and TRBJ1-3; tentative D call: TRBD1 (5 bases). The CDR3 length is 13 residues. V dropped 4 bases and J dropped 2 bases, with 9 bases sitting between them. Germline V gene data show CDR1 as SQVTM and CDR2 as ANQGSEA.

This clone was counted between two and nine times. The genes are TRBV5-1 and TRBJ2-3; the match to TRBD1 covers 7 bases. In germline, CDR1 is SGHRS, CDR2 YFSETQ. V dropped 4 bases and J dropped 2; count of bases not matched to a gene: 4. The CDR3 runs 14 residues. The CDR3 nucleotides are TGCGCCAGCAGCGAAACAGGGGCCACAGATACGCAGTATTTT. Residues: CASSETGATDTQYF.

The rearrangement joins TRBV27 to TRBJ2-7; the match to TRBD1 covers 8 bases. J lost 3 bases, V lost 4 bases, and 8 bases had no gene match. Looked up from germline, CDR1 is MNHEY and CDR2 is SMNVEV (reference sequence). This CDR3 comprises 15 residues. CDR3 sequence: CASSSLQGGLYEQYF. The DNA for the CDR3 is TGTGCCAGCAGTTCGCTACAGGGGGGTCTCTACGAGCAGTACTTC.